Listed below are T cell receptor beta chains from one sample, sequenced in a study of shared clonotypes between healthy human individuals. Using immunoSEQ multiplex PCR, the repertoire was profiled, and TCRdb retains in-frame clones only, with some absent. In the table there are roughly 2.1 million clones, about 92% of which are singletons. Material for sequencing was naive CD8+ T cells from PBMCs. These receptors were taken from a man aged 18 to 30 in good health. Some clones in this sample may be carry-over from other donors' samples. CDR3s include the opening cysteine and the closing phenylalanine or tryptophan. The order of the fields is D gene, V gene, J gene, clone size, CDR3 protein, CDR3 DNA. D genes are given only for firm matches. The listing skips clone size in some rows; elsewhere it reads once, few, many or a size class.

NA,TRBV27,TRBJ2-7,NA,CASSPDRGGEQYF,TGTGCCAGCAGTCCAGATAGGGGCGGCGAGCAGTACTTC
NA,TRBV19,TRBJ1-2,few,CASSIGTSYGYTF,TGTGCCAGTAGTATCGGGACCAGCTATGGCTACACCTTC
NA,TRBV7-6,TRBJ2-7,NA,CASSYWPGNSSYEQYF,TGTGCCAGCAGCTATTGGCCGGGAAACTCCTCCTACGAGCAGTACTTC
NA,TRBV7-3,TRBJ2-1,NA,CASRSPGGLIFEQFF,TGTGCCAGCAGGTCCCCTGGCGGGCTGATTTTTGAGCAGTTCTTC
TRBD2,TRBV7-9,TRBJ2-3,NA,CASSSKFNPTSAKDTQYF,TGTGCCAGCAGCTCCAAATTCAATCCTACTAGCGCGAAAGATACGCAGTATTTT
TRBD1,TRBV19,TRBJ2-7,NA,CASSPHLDRGYEQYF,TGTGCCAGTAGTCCCCACCTGGACAGGGGCTACGAGCAGTACTTC
NA,TRBV6-4,TRBJ1-5,NA,CASSASDQPQHF,TGTGCCAGCAGTGCAAGTGATCAGCCCCAGCATTTT
NA,TRBV30,TRBJ2-1,NA,CAWWVSNEQFF,TGTGCCTGGTGGGTTTCCAATGAGCAGTTCTTC
NA,TRBV7-9,TRBJ2-7,few,CASSLGGDEQYF,TGTGCCAGCAGCTTGGGGGGAGACGAGCAGTACTTC
NA,TRBV28,TRBJ1-2,NA,CASSITRTEGYTF,TGTGCCAGCAGTATAACTCGGACAGAAGGCTACACCTTC
TRBD1,TRBV6-4,TRBJ2-4,NA,CASRTPGQRGSKNIQYF,TGTGCCAGCAGAACACCGGGACAGAGGGGTTCCAAAAACATTCAGTACTTC
NA,TRBV5-6,TRBJ2-3,NA,CASSLGGLDTDTQYF,TGTGCCAGCAGCTTGGGGGGTCTAGATACAGATACGCAGTATTTT
NA,TRBV21-1,TRBJ2-7,NA,CASNKFPRLAEYYEQYF,TGTGCCAGCAACAAATTTCCGAGACTAGCGGAATACTACGAGCAGTACTTC
NA,TRBV6-5,TRBJ2-1,NA,CASSLRPYNEQFF,TGTGCCAGCAGCCTAAGACCCTACAATGAGCAGTTCTTC
NA,TRBV25-1,TRBJ2-7,NA,CASGGLYHEQYF,TGTGCCAGCGGGGGGCTATACCACGAGCAGTACTTC
NA,TRBV5-1,TRBJ2-1,NA,CASSWQTRRGTDSYNEQFF,TGCGCCAGCAGCTGGCAGACTAGGCGAGGTACTGACTCCTACAATGAGCAGTTCTTC
NA,TRBV27,TRBJ1-1,NA,CASSLVSGLNTEAFF,TGTGCCAGCAGTTTAGTCTCAGGACTGAACACTGAAGCTTTCTTT
NA,TRBV6-5,TRBJ1-1,few,CASSPERDGEAFF,TGTGCCAGCAGCCCCGAAAGGGACGGCGAAGCTTTCTTT